A single sample is the source of the 5 T cell receptor beta chains below, sequenced in a study of Graves' ophthalmopathy and Graves' hyperthyroidism. Amplifying from RNA transcripts, the study obtained TCR beta CDR3 regions. First-round RT-PCR relied on HTBI primers, and a second-round multiplex PCR came next. TCRdb re-analysed the multiplex PCR reads in MiXCR, keeping a single row per CDR3 protein. The data contain around 660,000 distinct CDR3 sequences, approximately 39% of them singletons. Specimen: peripheral blood. Receptor source: an adult man with Graves' ophthalmopathy.

This clonotype was observed many times. The chain uses TRBV19 and TRBJ1-5; possibly TRBD1 for D (5 bases). Germline loops: CDR1 LNHDA, CDR2 SQIVND (reference sequence). Between the trimmed V and J ends, which lost 5 bases and 4 bases, there was a span of 9 bases. The CDR3 is 13 residues long. CDR3 DNA sequence: TGTGCCAGTAGTTGGGAGGGGAATCAGCCCCAGCATTTT. It specifies CASSWEGNQPQHF.

This clonotype was detected many times. The gene calls are TRBV20-1 and TRBJ1-1; D ambiguous. Trimming stripped 1 base from V and 1 base from J, with 7 bases between. The CDR3 runs 13 residues. CDR1 DFQATT and CDR2 SNEGSKA come from the germline V gene (reference sequence). The CDR3 spells CSARVHRNTEAFF. As DNA, the CDR3 is TGCAGTGCTAGAGTCCACAGGAACACTGAAGCTTTCTTT.

Note on this clonotype: Possible read error: a much larger clone is one base away. The J gene is TRBJ2-5, the V gene TRBV7-8; no reliable D call. In germline, CDR1 is SGHVS, CDR2 FQNEAQ. This CDR3 region has 15 residues. The CDR3 DNA reads TGTGCCAGCAGCTTACCCGTAGGCGTCCAAGAGGCCCAGTACTTC. It specifies CASSLPVGVQEAQYF. Looking up the rest from reference TRBV7-8 and TRBJ2-5 gives the full variable domain: GAGVSQSPRYKVAKRGQDVALRCDPISGHVSLFWYQQALGQGPEFLTYFQNEAQLDKSGLPSDRFFAERPEGSVSTLKIQRTQQEDSAVYLCASSLPVGVQEAQYFGPGTRLLVL.

This clonotype showed up many times. The chain joins TRBV19 to TRBJ1-4; D remains ambiguous. The CDR3 is made up of 17 amino acids. Looked up from germline, CDR1 is LNHDA and CDR2 is SQIVND (reference sequence). V shed 3 bases and J shed 2 bases, with 16 bases lying between them. The CDR3 DNA reads TGTGCCAGTAGTATCCGCCCAGACGCCGGGACTAATGAAAAACTGTTTTTT. Its translation is CASSIRPDAGTNEKLFF. Using reference TRBV19 and TRBJ1-4 for the parts outside the CDR3, the full variable domain is DGGITQSPKYLFRKEGQNVTLSCEQNLNHDAMYWYRQDPGQGLRLIYYSQIVNDFQKGDIAEGYSVSREKKESFPLTVTSAQKNPTAFYLCASSIRPDAGTNEKLFFGSGTQLSVL.

The chain is built from TRBV12-3 or TRBV12-4 and TRBJ1-6, with a weak D call TRBD1 (5 bases). This CDR3 has 14 amino acids. V was cut by 4 bases and J by 9 bases, with 13 bases left in between. The CDR3 loop reads CASSWKGEGSPLHF. CDR3 sequence (DNA): TGTGCCAGCAGTTGGAAAGGGGAAGGTTCACCCCTCCACTTT.